This TCR beta chain is from a study of T cell repertoires in cytomegalovirus infection. At the level of the study: Indications came from public TCR beta signatures; they pointed to CMV infection and to a matching HLA type.

Points on this clonotype: The antigen is unknown.

TCRdb processed the reads anew with MiXCR; each CDR3 protein has one entry. This table has roughly 920,000 distinct CDR3 sequences, approximately 33% appearing once. Germline V gene data show CDR1 as MNHEY and CDR2 as SMNVEV (reference sequence). The length of the CDR3 is 16 residues. Unmatched junction bases numbered 5, after V lost 6 bases and J lost 0 bases. The sequence came from a human donor in good health (CMV status not recorded). Some clones in this sample may be carry-over from other donors' samples. The chain joins TRBV27 to TRBJ2-5; 12 nucleotides match TRBD2. The sample here was cultured CD8+ T cells from PBMCs, taken from culture after CMV antigen stimulation. CDR3 coding DNA: TGTGCCAGCAGGGGACTAGCGGGTCCGAACCAAGAGACCCAGTACTTC. It is translated as CASRGLAGPNQETQYF.